The clone carrying this TCR beta chain was counted a single time. This specimen belongs to a study of control samples from healthy donors and cancer patients. The CDR3 has 18 amino acids. V dropped 1 base and J dropped 2; count of bases not matched to a gene: 12. Germline V gene sequence: CDR1 SGHVS, CDR2 FQNEAQ. Produced via immunoSEQ multiplex PCR; TCRdb's table is partial and in-frame only. The sample lists more than 80,000 clones, roughly 93% occurring once. Sequencing used blood. This TCR was recovered from a young man in good health. This chain joins TRBV7-8 and TRBJ2-5; 8 bases line up with TRBD2. CDR3 residues: CASSLVSSGSWEQETQYF. CDR3 bases: TGTGCCAGCAGCTTAGTGTCTAGCGGGTCCTGGGAACAAGAGACCCAGTACTTC. The whole variable domain, remainder taken from reference TRBV7-8 and TRBJ2-5, is GAGVSQSPRYKVAKRGQDVALRCDPISGHVSLFWYQQALGQGPEFLTYFQNEAQLDKSGLPSDRFFAERPEGSVSTLKIQRTQQEDSAVYLCASSLVSSGSWEQETQYFGPGTRLLVL.